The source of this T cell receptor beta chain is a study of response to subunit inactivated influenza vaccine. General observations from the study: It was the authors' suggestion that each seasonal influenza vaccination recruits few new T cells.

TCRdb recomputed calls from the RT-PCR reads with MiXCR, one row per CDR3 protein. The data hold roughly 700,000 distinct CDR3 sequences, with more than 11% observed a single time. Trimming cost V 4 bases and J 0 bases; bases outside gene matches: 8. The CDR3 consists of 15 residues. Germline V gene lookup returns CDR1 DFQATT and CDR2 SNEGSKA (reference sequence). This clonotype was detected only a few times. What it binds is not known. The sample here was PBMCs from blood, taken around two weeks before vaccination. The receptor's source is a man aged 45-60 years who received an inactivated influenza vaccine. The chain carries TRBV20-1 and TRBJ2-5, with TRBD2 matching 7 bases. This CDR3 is CSATKLAPYQETQYF. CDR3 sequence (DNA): TGCAGTGCTACTAAACTAGCGCCGTACCAAGAGACCCAGTACTTC.